These 19 T cell receptor beta chains originate from one sample sequenced in a study of cytomegalovirus exposure and HLA in healthy donors. With 60 Vbeta and 13 Jbeta primers, the PCR was carried out. The table came from immunoSEQ multiplex PCR; TCRdb's copy has only in-frame clones and leaves some out. The repertoire has a few hundred thousand clones, roughly 80% of them found once; the top ten carry about 0.22%. The specimen was PBMCs. The receptor source for this set is a girl aged 2 to 10 in good health and CMV-seronegative.

This clone was detected a few times. The chain employs TRBV2 and TRBJ1-3; D gene uncertain. The germline V gene encodes CDR1 SNHLY and CDR2 FYNNEI. This CDR3 spans 14 amino acids. V was clipped by 2 bases and J by 4 bases, with 9 bases between them. CDR3 protein: CASSERFWGNTIYF. The CDR3 DNA reads TGTGCCAGCAGTGAACGGTTTTGGGGAAACACCATATATTTT.

The chain uses TRBV19 and TRBJ1-5; D remains ambiguous. V was shortened by 5 bases and J by 4 bases, with 6 bases between the two germline ends. This CDR3 is 12 amino acids long. Germline V gives CDR1 LNHDA, CDR2 SQIVND (reference sequence). The CDR3 spells CASSGRNQPQHF. The CDR3 DNA reads TGTGCCAGTAGTGGTAGAAATCAGCCCCAGCATTTT.

This clone was seen once. The chain recombines TRBV7-3 with TRBJ2-3; TRBD2 is a possible D gene (7 bases). Trimming removed 3 bases from V and 3 bases from J, with 10 bases in between. CDR1 is SGHTA, CDR2 FQGTGA, per germline. CDR3 length equals 14 residues. CDR3 loop: CASSLGGQTDTQYF. The CDR3 DNA reads as TGTGCCAGCAGCTTGGGGGGGCAAACAGATACGCAGTATTTT.

This chain uses TRBV6-1 with TRBJ2-4, with TRBD2 as a possible D gene (5 bases). This CDR3 contains 14 residues. CDR1 and CDR2 (germline): MNHNS, SASEGT. The V and J ends lost 5 bases and 7 bases respectively, with 15 bases between them. Here the CDR3 DNA reads TGTGCCAGCAGTCCCCGGACTGGTTGGAACATTCAGTACTTC. It translates to CASSPRTGWNIQYF.

This sequence joins TRBV9 and TRBJ1-4; no clear D gene. Trimming took off 3 bases at V and 4 bases at J, with 13 bases between the two ends. Germline values: CDR1 SGDLS, CDR2 YYNGEE. CDR3 length: 15 amino acids. In nucleotides, the CDR3 is TGTGCCAGCAGCGATTCCCGGGGAAGTAATGAAAAACTGTTTTTT. Residues: CASSDSRGSNEKLFF.

The chain recombines TRBV25-1 with TRBJ1-2; D may be TRBD1 (5 bases). Germline values: CDR1 MGHDK, CDR2 SYGVNS. Trimming took 1 base from V and 3 from J, leaving 9 bases between them. The CDR3 covers 14 residues. CDR3 coding DNA: TGTGCCAGCAGTGAATTCGACAGAGACTATGGCTACACCTTC. It specifies CASSEFDRDYGYTF.

The chain carries TRBV19 and TRBJ1-1; no definite D call. Germline CDR1 reads LNHDA; CDR2 reads SQIVND (reference sequence). V lost 1 base, J lost 3 bases, and 9 bases lay in between. This CDR3 region has 14 residues. CDR3 nucleotides: TGTGCCAGTAGTATAGGTGCAGAATACACTGAAGCTTTCTTT. Amino acid sequence: CASSIGAEYTEAFF.

V usage is TRBV2 and J usage is TRBJ1-2; 9 nucleotides agree with TRBD1. Germline V gene data show CDR1 as SNHLY and CDR2 as FYNNEI. J gave up 4 bases and V 5 bases, and 5 bases lay outside the gene matches. The CDR3 totals 14 residues. As DNA, the CDR3 is TGTGCCAGCAGTCCACGGGGACAGGGCTATGGCTACACCTTC. This sequence encodes CASSPRGQGYGYTF.

V and J are TRBV7-3 and TRBJ1-2; tentatively, D is TRBD1 (6 bases). Trimming shortened V by 5 bases and J by 1 base, and 11 bases separated the two germline ends. The CDR3 is made up of 14 amino acids. Germline V lookup: CDR1 SGHTA, CDR2 FQGTGA. CDR3 in amino acids: CASSPGAGNYGYTF. The CDR3 DNA sequence: TGTGCCAGCAGCCCAGGGGCGGGTAACTATGGCTACACCTTC. The full variable domain, completed using reference TRBV7-3 and TRBJ1-2, is GAGVSQTPSNKVTEKGKYVELRCDPISGHTALYWYRQSLGQGPEFLIYFQGTGAADDSGLPNDRFFAVRPEGSVSTLKIQRTERGDSAVYLCASSPGAGNYGYTFGSGTRLTVV.

The CDR3 protein is CASSHPPGRGNEQFF. The CDR3 DNA reads as TGTGCCAGCAGTCATCCCCCCGGCAGGGGCAATGAGCAGTTCTTC. The V call is TRBV14, the J call TRBJ2-1; D might be TRBD1 (6 bases). Germline lookup yields CDR1 SGHDN and CDR2 FVKESK. The CDR3 runs 15 residues. V lost 6 bases, J lost 6 bases, and 18 bases lay in between.

This clone was observed a handful of times. The chain has TRBV29-1 and TRBJ1-1, with a tentative D call TRBD1 (5 bases). CDR3 length: 12 residues. CDR1 and CDR2 from the germline V gene are SQVTM and ANQGSEA. V was shortened by 0 bases and J by 11 bases, with 13 bases between the two germline ends. The CDR3 here is CSVEEGLVLAFF. CDR3 coding DNA: TGCAGCGTTGAAGAGGGACTGGTGCTCGCTTTCTTT.

In the case of this clone: One end of the junction fails to match germline, which may point to a read error. The rearrangement joins TRBV6-1 to TRBJ2-2; tentative D call: TRBD1 (6 bases). Germline CDR1 and CDR2: MNHNS and SASEGT. The CDR3 has 13 amino acids. The CDR3: CASYRAHTGKLFF. DNA for the CDR3: TGTGCCAGTTACAGGGCGCACACCGGGAAGCTGTTTTTT.

The chain joins TRBV4-1 to TRBJ1-1; tentative D call: TRBD1 (5 bases). V gave up 0 bases and J gave up 0 bases, with 11 bases separating them. This CDR3 is 16 amino acids long. Germline V lookup: CDR1 MGHRA, CDR2 YSYEKL. The CDR3 coding sequence is TGCGCCAGCAGCCAAGAAGTGGGGCTCGTGAACACTGAAGCTTTCTTT. Encoded protein: CASSQEVGLVNTEAFF.

For this clone: Relative to the germline gene, one junction end is altered; a read error may explain this. This sequence joins TRBV7-9 and TRBJ1-1; tentatively, D is TRBD1 (5 bases). The CDR3 runs 12 residues. CDR1 SEHNR and CDR2 FQNEAQ come from the germline V gene (reference sequence). The CDR3 nucleotides read TGTTCCAGCAGCTTGGGGCAGACCGAAGCTTTCTTT. Amino acid sequence: CSSSLGQTEAFF.

The rearrangement joins TRBV2 to TRBJ1-3, with unresolved D. The germline gives CDR1 SNHLY, CDR2 FYNNEI. The CDR3 is made up of 16 amino acids. V lost 0 bases, J lost 0 bases, and 9 bases lay in between. The CDR3 here is CASSEAVSVSGNTIYF. The CDR3 DNA reads TGTGCCAGCAGTGAAGCGGTGTCAGTCTCTGGAAACACCATATATTTT.

The V gene is TRBV30, the J gene TRBJ1-2; D not certain. The CDR3 loop spans 13 amino acids. The germline CDR1 and CDR2 sequences are GTSNPN and SVGIG (reference sequence). V was pared by 3 bases and J by 4 bases, with 12 bases between. The CDR3 is CAWREVVSYGYTF. In nucleotides, the CDR3 is TGTGCCTGGAGGGAGGTGGTTTCCTATGGCTACACCTTC. Full variable domain (missing parts from reference TRBV30 and TRBJ1-2): SQTIHQWPATLVQPVGSPLSLECTVEGTSNPNLYWYRQAAGRGLQLLFYSVGIGQISSEVPQNLSASRPQDRQFILSSKKLLLSDSGFYLCAWREVVSYGYTFGSGTRLTVV.

About this clone: Additional DNA sequences in this sample encode the identical CDR3. The rearrangement joins TRBV5-6 to TRBJ2-3; TRBD2 matches 7 bases. Germline V gives CDR1 SGHDT, CDR2 YYEEEE. The CDR3 contains 15 residues. After removal of 0 bases from V and 1 base from J, the junction contained 2 bases not matched to a gene. CDR3 nucleotide sequence: TGTGCCAGCAGCTTGGTGGCGGGAGGCACAGATACGCAGTATTTT. This sequence encodes CASSLVAGGTDTQYF.

The chain combines TRBV19 with TRBJ1-1, with 9 positions matching TRBD1. Germline V lookup: CDR1 LNHDA, CDR2 SQIVND (reference sequence). Germline trimming cut 7 bases from V and 6 bases from J; bases unmatched to any gene: 9. This CDR3 region has 14 residues. For the CDR3, the DNA is TGTGCCAGTATGTGGGACAGGGTGAGTGCTGAAGCTTTCTTT. Translation gives CASMWDRVSAEAFF.

The CDR3 DNA sequence: TGTGCCAGCAGTGACAGGGTTTATAATTCACCCCTCCACTTT. Residues: CASSDRVYNSPLHF. This chain links TRBV6-1 with TRBJ1-6, with D possibly matching TRBD1 (5 bases). The germline V and J ends were trimmed by 3 bases and 4 bases, with 7 bases remaining between them. The CDR3 length is 14 residues. Germline loops: CDR1 MNHNS, CDR2 SASEGT.